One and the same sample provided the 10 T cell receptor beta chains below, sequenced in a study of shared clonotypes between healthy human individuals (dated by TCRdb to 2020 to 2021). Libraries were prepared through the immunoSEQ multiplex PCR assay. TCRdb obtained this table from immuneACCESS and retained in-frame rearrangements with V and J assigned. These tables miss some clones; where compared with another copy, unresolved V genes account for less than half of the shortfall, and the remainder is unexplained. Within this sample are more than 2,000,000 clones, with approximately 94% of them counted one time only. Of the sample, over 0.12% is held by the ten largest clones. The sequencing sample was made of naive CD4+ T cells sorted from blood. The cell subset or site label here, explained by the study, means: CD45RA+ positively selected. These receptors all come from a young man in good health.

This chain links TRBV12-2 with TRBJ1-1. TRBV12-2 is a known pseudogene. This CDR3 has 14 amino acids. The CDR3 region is CASRLEWEGTEAFF. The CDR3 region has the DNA TGTGCAAGTCGCTTAGAGTGGGAGGGCACTGAAGCTTTCTTT.

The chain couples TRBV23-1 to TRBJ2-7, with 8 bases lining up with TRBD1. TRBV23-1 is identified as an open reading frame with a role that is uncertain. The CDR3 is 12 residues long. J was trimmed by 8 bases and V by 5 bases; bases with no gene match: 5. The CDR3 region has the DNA TGCGCCAGCAGTTCGGGACAGGTGAAGCAGTACTTC. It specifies CASSSGQVKQYF.

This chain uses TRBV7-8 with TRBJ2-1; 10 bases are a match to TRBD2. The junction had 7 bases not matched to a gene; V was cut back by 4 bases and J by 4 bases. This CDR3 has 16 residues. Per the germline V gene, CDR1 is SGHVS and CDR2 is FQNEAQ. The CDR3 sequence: CASSSVTSGAYNEQFF. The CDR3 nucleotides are TGTGCCAGCAGCTCCGTAACTAGCGGGGCTTACAATGAGCAGTTCTTC.

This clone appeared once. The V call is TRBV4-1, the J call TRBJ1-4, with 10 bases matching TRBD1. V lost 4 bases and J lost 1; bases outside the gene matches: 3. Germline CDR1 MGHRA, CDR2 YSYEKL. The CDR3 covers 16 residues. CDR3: CASSRQGALTNEKLFF. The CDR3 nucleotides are TGCGCCAGCAGCCGACAGGGGGCTTTAACTAATGAAAAACTGTTTTTT.

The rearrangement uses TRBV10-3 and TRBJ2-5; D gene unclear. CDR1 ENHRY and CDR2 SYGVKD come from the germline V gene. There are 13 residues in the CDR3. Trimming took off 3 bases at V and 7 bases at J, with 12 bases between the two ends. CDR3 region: CAISDNSRWTQYF. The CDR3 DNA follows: TGTGCCATCAGTGATAACAGCCGATGGACCCAGTACTTC.

CDR3 loop: CASSSMRVREAFF. Written as DNA, the CDR3 is TGTGCCAGCTCCTCCATGAGAGTCCGTGAAGCTTTCTTT. The chain carries TRBV18 and TRBJ1-1, with D uncertain. Germline CDR1 is KGHSH and CDR2 is LQKENI. The CDR3 runs 13 residues. V was pared by 6 bases and J by 7 bases, with 15 bases between.

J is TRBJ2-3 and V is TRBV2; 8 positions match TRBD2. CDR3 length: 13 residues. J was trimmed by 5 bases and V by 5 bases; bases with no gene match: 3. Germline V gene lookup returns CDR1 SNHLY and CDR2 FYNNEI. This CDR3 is CASSFREGDTQYF. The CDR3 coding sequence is TGTGCCAGCAGTTTCCGGGAGGGAGATACGCAGTATTTT.

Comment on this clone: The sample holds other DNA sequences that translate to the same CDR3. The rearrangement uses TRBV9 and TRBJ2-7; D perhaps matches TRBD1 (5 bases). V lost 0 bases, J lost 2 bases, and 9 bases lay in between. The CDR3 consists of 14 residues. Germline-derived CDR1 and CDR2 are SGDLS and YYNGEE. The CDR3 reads CASSVGTGPYEQYF. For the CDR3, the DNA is TGTGCCAGCAGCGTAGGAACAGGCCCCTACGAGCAGTACTTC.

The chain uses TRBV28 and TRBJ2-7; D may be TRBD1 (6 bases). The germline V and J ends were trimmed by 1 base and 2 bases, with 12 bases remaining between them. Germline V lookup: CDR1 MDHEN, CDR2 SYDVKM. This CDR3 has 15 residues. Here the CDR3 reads CASSLYPGVPYEQYF. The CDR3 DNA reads TGTGCCAGCAGTTTATATCCAGGGGTCCCCTACGAGCAGTACTTC.

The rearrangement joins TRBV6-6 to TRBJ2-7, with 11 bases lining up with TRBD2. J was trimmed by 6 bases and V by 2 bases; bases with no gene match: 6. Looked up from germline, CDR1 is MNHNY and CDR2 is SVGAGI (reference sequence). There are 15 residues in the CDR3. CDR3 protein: CASSYRTSGSREQYF. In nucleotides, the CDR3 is TGTGCCAGCAGTTACCGAACTAGCGGGAGTCGCGAGCAGTACTTC.